These 24 T cell receptor beta chains originate from one sample sequenced in a study of Graves' ophthalmopathy and Graves' hyperthyroidism. Researchers took RNA transcripts and amplified TCR beta CDR3 regions from them. First-round RT-PCR used HTBI primers; second-round multiplex PCR followed. TCRdb used MiXCR to reprocess the multiplex PCR reads, holding one entry per CDR3 protein. The sample has over a million distinct CDR3 sequences; 35% to 45% are singletons. The sample comprised peripheral blood or thyroid tissue (not recorded which). The receptors derive from an adult man with Graves' hyperthyroidism.

Remarks on this clonotype: One junction end does not reproduce the germline sequence, and a read error may be involved. The rearrangement links TRBV5-1 to TRBJ1-4; maybe TRBD1 (5 bases). The CDR3 has 13 residues. CDR1 is SGHRS, CDR2 YFSETQ, per germline. Here the CDR3 DNA reads TGCGCCAGCGGCTTGGGGCAGAATGAAAAACTGTTTTTT. As protein: CASGLGQNEKLFF.

This clonotype was seen only a few times. The rearrangement links TRBV7-9 to TRBJ2-7; TRBD1 matches at 9 bases. The CDR3 extends over 14 amino acids. With V trimmed by 3 bases and J by 6 bases, 6 bases remained unmatched. In germline, CDR1 is SEHNR, CDR2 FQNEAQ (reference sequence). CDR3: CASSFRTGVGEQYF. DNA for the CDR3: TGTGCCAGCAGCTTCCGGACAGGGGTAGGCGAGCAGTACTTC.

The chain couples TRBV7-9 to TRBJ1-1; 7 bases fit TRBD1. The V and J ends lost 2 bases and 0 bases, in that order; junction bases with no gene match: 12. The CDR3 extends over 18 amino acids. Germline CDR1 SEHNR, CDR2 FQNEAQ (reference sequence). For the CDR3, the DNA is TGTGCCAGCAGCTTAAAGACAGGGCGTACAGGGATGAACACTGAAGCTTTCTTT. The encoded protein is CASSLKTGRTGMNTEAFF.

This chain links TRBV19 with TRBJ1-5, with 7 bases aligning to TRBD1. Germline lookup yields CDR1 LNHDA and CDR2 SQIVND (reference sequence). CDR3 length: 13 residues. V shed 8 bases, J shed 2 bases, and the junction held 3 bases outside the gene matches. CDR3 in amino acids: CASYRGGNQPQHF. In nucleotides, the CDR3 is TGTGCCAGTTACAGGGGAGGCAATCAGCCCCAGCATTTT. Full variable domain (missing parts from reference TRBV19 and TRBJ1-5): DGGITQSPKYLFRKEGQNVTLSCEQNLNHDAMYWYRQDPGQGLRLIYYSQIVNDFQKGDIAEGYSVSREKKESFPLTVTSAQKNPTAFYLCASYRGGNQPQHFGDGTRLSIL.

The table lists this clonotype with many counts. V is TRBV7-2 and J is TRBJ1-2; 7 bases are shared with TRBD1. Trimming removed 5 bases from V and 0 bases from J; junction bases left unmatched: 6. Germline CDR1 is SGHTA and CDR2 is FQGNSA. The CDR3 sequence is 15 residues long. In nucleotides, the CDR3 is TGTGCCAGCAGCCCACCAGGGGGTTCTAACTATGGCTACACCTTC. Its protein product is CASSPPGGSNYGYTF.

Of note for this clonotype: A much larger clone differs from this one at a single base, so this may be a read error. The V gene is TRBV14, the J gene TRBJ2-5; the match to TRBD2 covers 7 bases. This CDR3 region has 14 residues. CDR1 SGHDN and CDR2 FVKESK come from the germline V gene. The V segment lost 0 bases and the J segment 4 bases; nucleotides outside the gene matches: 2. This chain's CDR3 is CASSQEPGGETQYF. In nucleotides, the CDR3 is TGTGCCAGCAGCCAAGAGCCGGGGGGAGAGACCCAGTACTTC.

As regards this clonotype: At one end the junction does not follow the germline gene, possibly because of a read error. The chain carries TRBV7-6 and TRBJ2-7; possibly TRBD1 for D (5 bases). Germline V gives CDR1 SGHVS, CDR2 FNYEAQ. There are 16 residues in the CDR3. CDR3 in amino acids: CASSQDDPRQPYEQYF. The CDR3 region has the DNA TGCGCCAGCAGCCAAGACGACCCCCGACAGCCATACGAGCAGTACTTC.

In the case of this clonotype: The junction differs from germline at one of its ends, possibly a read error. V usage is TRBV10-2 and J usage is TRBJ1-2; a weak D match, TRBD1 (6 bases). Germline CDR1 is WSHSY and CDR2 is SAAADI. The length of the CDR3 is 14 residues. DNA for the CDR3: TGTGCCAGCAGGACTCTTGGGGGCGACTATGGCTACACCTTC. It codes for CASRTLGGDYGYTF.

Many counts were recorded for this clonotype. The V call is TRBV2, the J call TRBJ1-1; no definite D call. The germline CDR1 and CDR2 sequences are SNHLY and FYNNEI. The CDR3 is 15 residues long. Between the trimmed V and J ends, which lost 6 bases and 5 bases, there was a span of 19 bases. The CDR3 DNA reads TGTGCCAGCAGCGCGGGCGGCATAAGAAGTACTGAAGCTTTCTTT. Amino acids: CASSAGGIRSTEAFF.

This clonotype was observed a few times. The chain has TRBV4-3 and TRBJ1-1; maybe TRBD1 (5 bases). The CDR3 totals 17 residues. The germline gives CDR1 LGHNA, CDR2 YSLEER. Trimming left V 2 bases short and J 0 bases short, with 16 bases between. The CDR3 DNA reads TGCGCCAGCAGCCAAACAGGCAGAGTGACTCTGAACACTGAAGCTTTCTTT. Its protein is CASSQTGRVTLNTEAFF.

This clonotype was counted a few times. V is TRBV27 and J is TRBJ1-4; D uncertain. V was cut by 5 bases and J by 8 bases, with 9 bases left in between. Germline CDR1 and CDR2: MNHEY and SMNVEV (reference sequence). This CDR3 spans 12 amino acids. CDR3 sequence: CASSALGEKLFF. In DNA, the CDR3 is TGTGCCAGCAGTGCCCTGGGGGAAAAACTGTTTTTT.

This sequence joins TRBV12-3 or TRBV12-4 and TRBJ1-2, with 11 nucleotides matching TRBD1. J gave up 8 bases and V 2 bases, and 7 bases lay outside the gene matches. The CDR3 is made up of 15 amino acids. The CDR3 DNA reads as TGTGCCAGCAGTTTAAGGACAGGGGGCGCTGGCGGCTACACCTTC. Protein: CASSLRTGGAGGYTF.

With regard to this clonotype: A much larger clone sits a single nucleotide away, making a read error possible. No conserved phenylalanine or tryptophan ends this CDR3, so it is likely a read error. The V gene is TRBV2, the J gene TRBJ1-5; no clear D. The CDR3 spans 12 residues. The V and J ends lost 0 bases and 9 bases respectively, with 6 bases between them. Germline values: CDR1 SNHLY, CDR2 FYNNEI. In nucleotides, the CDR3 is TGTGCCAGCAGTGAAGCTGTTGGGCCCCAGCATTCT. Its translation is CASSEAVGPQHS.

Notes on this clonotype: The missing conserved phenylalanine or tryptophan at the end of this CDR3 makes a read error likely. Because the CDR3's place on the DNA is in doubt, the DNA is left out and the CDR3 is given as listed by TCRdb. V and J are TRBV19 and TRBJ1-2; TRBD1 is the table's D call, not checked against the DNA. The CDR3 length equals 11 residues, ends included. CDR1 is LNHDA, CDR2 SQIVND, per germline (reference sequence). The CDR3 sequence is CASSGDIYSTY.

This clonotype appeared many times. This chain links TRBV5-1 with TRBJ1-3, with 7 bases identical to TRBD1. CDR1 and CDR2 from the germline V gene are SGHRS and YFSETQ. The CDR3 is 15 residues long. After removal of 0 bases from V and 4 bases from J, the junction contained 4 bases not matched to a gene. The CDR3 DNA sequence: TGCGCCAGCAGCTTGGACAGGGGTTACGGAAACACCATATATTTT. Encoded protein: CASSLDRGYGNTIYF.

This clonotype was recorded only once. The chain carries TRBV10-3 and TRBJ2-5, with 8 bases fitting TRBD2. V was clipped by 3 bases and J by 0 bases; unmatched bases: 3. CDR1 and CDR2 (germline): ENHRY, SYGVKD. The CDR3 length is 15 residues. CDR3 amino acids: CAISDLAGYQETQYF. The CDR3 nucleotides are TGTGCCATCAGTGATCTAGCGGGTTACCAAGAGACCCAGTACTTC.

This sequence joins TRBV7-2 and TRBJ2-7, with 13 nucleotides matching TRBD2. Germline lookup yields CDR1 SGHTA and CDR2 FQGNSA. This CDR3 has 16 amino acids. Losses at the gene ends were 2 bases for V and 5 bases for J; bases not matched to a gene: 6. In DNA, the CDR3 is TGTGCCAGCAGCTTAACAGGACTAGCGGGAGTAAACGAGCAGTACTTC. Its translation: CASSLTGLAGVNEQYF.

Details on this clonotype: An end of the junction differs from the germline gene, which may be a read error. This sequence joins TRBV13 and TRBJ1-2, with 12 bases that match TRBD1. The CDR3 is made up of 17 amino acids. Germline CDR1 reads PRHDT; CDR2 reads FYEKMQ (reference sequence). The CDR3 DNA sequence: TGTGCCAGCAGTTACTCGTACCCGGGACAGGGGGCCTATGGCCACACCTTC. The encoded protein is CASSYSYPGQGAYGHTF.

In this sample, this clonotype turned up many times. The chain is built from TRBV6-6 and TRBJ1-1; D perhaps matches TRBD1 (5 bases). From germline, CDR1 is MNHNY and CDR2 SVGAGI (reference sequence). Between the trimmed V and J ends, which lost 2 bases and 7 bases, there was a span of 11 bases. CDR3 length: 13 residues. The CDR3 sequence is CASSYTKQGEAFF. CDR3 in DNA: TGTGCCAGCAGTTACACCAAGCAGGGTGAAGCTTTCTTT.

In regard to this clonotype: A junction end diverges from the germline sequence, so it may reflect a read error. CDR3 nucleotide sequence: TGTGCCAGCAGTTTCCCGCCTCGAATAATTCGTCAGCCCCAGCATTTT. Protein product: CASSFPPRIIRQPQHF. The chain carries TRBV10-3 and TRBJ1-5; no definite D call. The CDR3 is 16 residues long. Germline values: CDR1 ENHRY, CDR2 SYGVKD.

This clonotype was seen repeatedly, ten times or more. The chain carries TRBV2 and TRBJ2-5, with 7 positions matching TRBD2. In germline, CDR1 is SNHLY, CDR2 FYNNEI. The V segment lost 3 bases and the J segment 4 bases; nucleotides outside the gene matches: 11. This CDR3 region has 16 residues. CDR3 residues: CASSEDLGGLRETQYF. The DNA for the CDR3 is TGTGCCAGCAGTGAGGACCTCGGGGGGTTGAGAGAGACCCAGTACTTC.

This chain links TRBV13 with TRBJ2-5; D is possibly TRBD2 (5 bases). Looked up from germline, CDR1 is PRHDT and CDR2 is FYEKMQ (reference sequence). The CDR3 spans 16 residues. Between the trimmed V and J ends, which lost 6 bases and 4 bases, there was a span of 21 bases. CDR3 nucleotide sequence: TGTGCCAGCAGACCCCCCAGCGGTTCTAGGCCAGAGACCCAGTACTTC. Its translation: CASRPPSGSRPETQYF.

The table lists this clonotype with many counts. The V gene is TRBV20-1, the J gene TRBJ2-7, with no clear D. The germline V gene has CDR1 DFQATT and CDR2 SNEGSKA (reference sequence). Trimming left V 5 bases short and J 0 bases short, with 14 bases between. The length of the CDR3 is 14 residues. As DNA, the CDR3 is TGCAGTGCTTCAACCCCCCGGAACTCCTACGAGCAGTACTTC. Amino acid sequence: CSASTPRNSYEQYF.

This clonotype turned up a few times. V usage is TRBV7-8 and J usage is TRBJ2-5, with TRBD2 identical over 13 bases. Germline V CDR1 and CDR2: SGHVS, FQNEAQ. The CDR3 is 17 residues long. The junction had 8 bases not matched to a gene; V was cut back by 5 bases and J by 2 bases. The CDR3 DNA follows: TGTGCCAGCAGCCCCAAACGGACTAGCGGGGGACAAGAGACCCAGTACTTC. Residues: CASSPKRTSGGQETQYF.